These 21 T cell receptor beta chains originate from one sample sequenced in a study of OX40 agonist ivuxolimab in advanced cancers. Library preparation was by the immunoSEQ multiplex PCR assay. TCRdb obtained this table from immuneACCESS and retained in-frame rearrangements with V and J assigned. These tables miss some clones; where compared with another copy, unresolved V genes account for less than half of the shortfall, and the remainder is unexplained. In all, the sample holds 70,000 to 85,000 clones, and just under 85% of those were seen once. The top ten constitute over 4.5% of the sample. The starting material was CD4+ or CD8+ T cells sorted from blood, obtained in a trial of the OX40 agonist ivuxolimab. The receptors come from an adult with an advanced solid tumor such as melanoma, head and neck, liver or kidney cancer.

This clone occurred once. The chain is built from TRBV7-9 and TRBJ1-2; the match to TRBD1 covers 7 bases. V dropped 0 bases and J dropped 1; count of bases not matched to a gene: 5. The length of the CDR3 is 16 residues. Germline V gene data show CDR1 as SEHNR and CDR2 as FQNEAQ (reference sequence). The CDR3: CASSLASGTVNYGYTF. CDR3 DNA sequence: TGTGCCAGCAGCTTAGCCTCCGGGACAGTTAACTATGGCTACACCTTC.

This chain uses TRBV7-8 with TRBJ2-3; no definite D call. V lost 5 bases and J 0 bases, leaving 15 bases between the germline ends. Germline CDR1 SGHVS, CDR2 FQNEAQ. The CDR3 totals 16 residues. Here the CDR3 DNA reads TGTGCCAGCAGCGACTCTCTTGAGGCGAGCACAGATACGCAGTATTTT. It specifies CASSDSLEASTDTQYF.

The chain carries TRBV10-2 and TRBJ2-3; D is uncertain. Trimming shortened V by 2 bases and J by 11 bases, and 11 bases separated the two germline ends. Germline V gene data show CDR1 as WSHSY and CDR2 as SAAADI. This CDR3 comprises 12 residues. CDR3 sequence: CASSELDGGQYF. CDR3 in DNA: TGCGCCAGCAGTGAGCTGGACGGCGGGCAGTATTTT.

The chain couples TRBV11-2 to TRBJ2-3, with D perhaps TRBD1 or TRBD2 (5 bases each). This CDR3 region has 17 residues. The V end lost 6 bases, the J end lost 0 bases, and 19 bases lay between the germline ends. Germline V lookup: CDR1 SGHAT, CDR2 FQNNGV. CDR3 nucleotide sequence: TGTGCCAGCAGTTTTAATCCGGGACGACCAAGCACAGATACGCAGTATTTT. Translating gives CASSFNPGRPSTDTQYF.

The chain has TRBV5-1 and TRBJ1-6; D might be TRBD1 (6 bases). The CDR3 loop spans 14 amino acids. With 4 bases removed from V and 7 bases from J, the gap between germline ends came to 12 bases. Per germline, CDR1 SGHRS and CDR2 YFSETQ. CDR3 region: CASSLGGGNSPLHF. CDR3 nucleotide sequence: TGCGCCAGCAGCCTCGGGGGGGGCAATTCACCCCTCCACTTT. Filled out from reference TRBV5-1 and TRBJ1-6, the complete variable domain reads KAGVTQTPRYLIKTRGQQVTLSCSPISGHRSVSWYQQTPGQGLQFLFEYFSETQRNKGNFPGRFSGRQFSNSRSEMNVSTLELGDSALYLCASSLGGGNSPLHFGNGTRLTVT.

V usage is TRBV20-1 and J usage is TRBJ2-1; D unresolved. There are 11 residues in the CDR3. Trimming took 6 bases from V and 9 from J, leaving 12 bases between them. CDR1 is DFQATT, CDR2 SNEGSKA, per germline (reference sequence). The CDR3 region is CSASVGFEQFF. CDR3 coding DNA: TGCAGTGCCTCGGTGGGGTTTGAGCAGTTCTTC.

This clone was picked up one time. CDR3 in DNA: TGTGCCAGCAGCCCTGGGACAGTACAGAGAGAGACCCAGTACTTC. Amino acid sequence: CASSPGTVQRETQYF. The chain recombines TRBV11-2 with TRBJ2-5; 7 nucleotides agree with TRBD1. Trimming cost V 5 bases and J 4 bases; bases outside gene matches: 10. The germline V gene has CDR1 SGHAT and CDR2 FQNNGV. The CDR3 has 15 amino acids.

V usage is TRBV7-3 and J usage is TRBJ2-5; D is perhaps TRBD1 (5 bases). Germline CDR1 is SGHTA and CDR2 is FQGTGA. Between the trimmed V and J ends, which lost 1 base and 4 bases, there was a span of 10 bases. This CDR3 is 14 amino acids long. The CDR3 loop reads CASSLIGRGETQYF. In nucleotides, the CDR3 is TGTGCCAGCAGCTTAATCGGAAGGGGAGAGACCCAGTACTTC.

V is TRBV7-2 and J is TRBJ2-7, with D perhaps assigned TRBD1 or TRBD2 (7 bases each). Germline lookup yields CDR1 SGHTA and CDR2 FQGNSA. The V end was cut by 5 bases, the J end by 6 bases, with 17 bases between. This CDR3 is 14 amino acids long. CDR3 bases: TGTGCCAGCAGCGCAGGGGGGGGTCTAGCCGAGCAGTACTTC. It translates to CASSAGGGLAEQYF.

The J gene is TRBJ1-1, the V gene TRBV6-4; 10 nucleotides align to TRBD1. The germline gives CDR1 MRHNA, CDR2 SNTAGT. Losses at the gene ends were 5 bases for V and 3 bases for J; bases not matched to a gene: 6. The CDR3 loop spans 15 amino acids. The CDR3 DNA reads TGTGCCAGCAGTTTGACAGGGGGCGCGGACACTGAAGCTTTCTTT. Translating it yields CASSLTGGADTEAFF.

This sequence joins TRBV5-4 and TRBJ1-2; D is uncertain. CDR3 length: 14 residues. Per germline, CDR1 SGHNT and CDR2 YYREEE (reference sequence). V gave up 2 bases and J gave up 2 bases, with 10 bases separating them. Here the CDR3 DNA reads TGTGCCAGCAGCTTCGATCCGGAAAACTATGGCTACACCTTC. Translating gives CASSFDPENYGYTF.

This chain uses TRBV19 with TRBJ2-7, with D hard to call. V was cut by 0 bases and J by 4 bases, with 7 bases left in between. The CDR3 contains 13 residues. Germline V CDR1 and CDR2: LNHDA, SQIVND (reference sequence). This CDR3 reads CASSIEVGYEQYF. CDR3 in DNA: TGTGCCAGTAGTATAGAAGTTGGGTACGAGCAGTACTTC. Complete variable domain (other parts from reference TRBV19 and TRBJ2-7): DGGITQSPKYLFRKEGQNVTLSCEQNLNHDAMYWYRQDPGQGLRLIYYSQIVNDFQKGDIAEGYSVSREKKESFPLTVTSAQKNPTAFYLCASSIEVGYEQYFGPGTRLTVT.

This chain links TRBV29-1 with TRBJ1-2; no reliable D call. Deletions cut 7 bases from V and 2 bases from J, with 11 bases between. CDR1 and CDR2 from the germline V gene are SQVTM and ANQGSEA. The CDR3 runs to 12 residues. The CDR3 bases are TGCAGCGCCGAGAACTACAACTATGGCTACACCTTC. Amino acid sequence: CSAENYNYGYTF. The full variable domain, in which reference TRBV29-1 and TRBJ1-2 provide the parts outside the CDR3, is SAVISQKPSRDICQRGTSLTIQCQVDSQVTMMFWYRQQPGQSLTLIATANQGSEATYESGFVIDKFPISRPNLTFSTLTVSNMSPEDSSIYLCSAENYNYGYTFGSGTRLTVV.

This clone has only a few counts. The gene calls are TRBV7-2 and TRBJ1-1, with a possible D match to TRBD1 (6 bases). This CDR3 contains 14 residues. Germline V gene data show CDR1 as SGHTA and CDR2 as FQGNSA. The V gene lost 3 bases and the J gene lost 2 bases, with 10 bases spanning the gap. This CDR3 is CASSLEQGNTEAFF. CDR3 DNA sequence: TGTGCCAGCAGCTTGGAACAGGGCAACACTGAAGCTTTCTTT. The full variable domain, with the rest looked up from reference TRBV7-2 and TRBJ1-1, is GAGVSQSPSNKVTEKGKDVELRCDPISGHTALYWYRQSLGQGLEFLIYFQGNSAPDKSGLPSDRFSAERTGGSVSTLTIQRTQQEDSAVYLCASSLEQGNTEAFFGQGTRLTVV.

The gene calls are TRBV28 and TRBJ2-3; no reliable D call. Germline lookup yields CDR1 MDHEN and CDR2 SYDVKM. CDR3 length equals 17 residues. The V gene lost 8 bases and the J gene lost 0 bases, with 21 bases spanning the gap. This CDR3 is CASETGLSSWSTDTQYF. The CDR3 DNA reads TGTGCCAGCGAGACGGGTCTTTCGTCGTGGAGCACAGATACGCAGTATTTT.

The chain recombines TRBV9 with TRBJ1-6; the D gene is possibly TRBD1 (6 bases). V was clipped by 0 bases and J by 4 bases, with 17 bases between them. Germline CDR1 is SGDLS and CDR2 is YYNGEE. The CDR3 has 18 amino acids. The CDR3 sequence: CASSVEEVGGHYNSPLHF. CDR3 DNA sequence: TGTGCCAGCAGCGTAGAGGAGGTGGGGGGGCATTATAATTCACCCCTCCACTTT.

The chain joins TRBV6-5 to TRBJ2-5, with a tentative D call TRBD1 (6 bases). Germline lookup yields CDR1 MNHEY and CDR2 SVGAGI. There are 15 residues in the CDR3. V shed 0 bases and J shed 5 bases, with 13 bases lying between them. The CDR3 sequence is CASSYSWQGKETQYF. The CDR3 region has the DNA TGTGCCAGCAGTTACTCATGGCAGGGGAAGGAGACCCAGTACTTC.

This chain links TRBV11-2 with TRBJ1-2; weak D call: TRBD1 (5 bases). This CDR3 comprises 12 residues. Germline V CDR1 and CDR2: SGHAT, FQNNGV. The ends were cut back, 1 base at V and 8 bases at J, with 8 bases in the middle. CDR3 sequence (DNA): TGTGCCAGCAGCTTAGGGGGGGACGGCTACACCTTC. Its translation: CASSLGGDGYTF.

This clone was detected a few times. The chain is built from TRBV19 and TRBJ1-1, with a weak D call TRBD1 (5 bases). The CDR3 consists of 14 residues. Deletions cut 7 bases from V and 2 bases from J, with 14 bases between. The germline V gene encodes CDR1 LNHDA and CDR2 SQIVND (reference sequence). CDR3 in DNA: TGTGCCAGTACTAAAAGGGGACCTAACACTGAAGCTTTCTTT. Its protein is CASTKRGPNTEAFF.

The chain carries TRBV27 and TRBJ2-1, with TRBD1 matching 9 bases. CDR1 is MNHEY, CDR2 SMNVEV, per germline (reference sequence). This CDR3 has 15 residues. Trimming cost V 5 bases and J 4 bases; bases outside gene matches: 6. The CDR3 region is CASSLDRGDYNEQFF. CDR3 coding DNA: TGTGCCAGCAGTCTAGACAGGGGGGATTACAATGAGCAGTTCTTC.

V and J are TRBV27 and TRBJ2-7; no reliable D call. The V end lost 7 bases, the J end lost 6 bases, and 16 bases lay between the germline ends. The CDR3 has 13 amino acids. Germline lookup yields CDR1 MNHEY and CDR2 SMNVEV (reference sequence). This chain's CDR3 is CASTPIVSGEQYF. The CDR3 bases are TGTGCCAGCACACCTATCGTAAGTGGCGAGCAGTACTTC.